This is a list of T cell receptor beta chains from one sample in a study of OX40 agonist ivuxolimab in advanced cancers. The method was immunoSEQ multiplex PCR; TCRdb's version includes in-frame clones alone and lacks a portion of them. The repertoire holds tens of thousands of clones, with approximately 90% as singletons. Sequenced material: CD4+ or CD8+ T cells sorted from blood, taken in a trial of the OX40 agonist ivuxolimab. The receptor source for this set is an adult with an advanced solid tumor such as melanoma, head and neck, liver or kidney cancer. Both conserved end residues are part of each CDR3. Each record gives: V gene, CDR3 protein.

>TRBV6-5
CASSYGGQGTDTQYF
>TRBV5-6
CASSVGQGESDTQYF
>TRBV7-2
CASSLPGEQFF
>TRBV9
CASSPQDRVLAKNIQYF
>TRBV5-1
CASSLRDTQYF
>TRBV29-1
CSVGWPYRNYGYTF
>TRBV10-2
CASSESARASSYNEQFF
>TRBV18
CASSLTGAYYEQYF
>TRBV7-2
CASSLIPRTDTQYF
>TRBV27
CASSQRGGTEAFF
>TRBV7-8
CASSQSGRLEAFF
>TRBV7-6
CASSTSAGGSTDTQYF
>TRBV27
CASSLDPSGSYNEQFF
>TRBV11-3
CASSPGLAGVGQYF
>TRBV2
CASSDRGPEEKLFF
>TRBV6-5
CASSPRDLLNEQFF
>TRBV2
CASSGQGERGTEAFF
>TRBV2
CASSEVSGRVSYEQYF
>TRBV20-1
CSAPLGYEQYF
>TRBV5-1
CASSPAWGSGTAGTQYF
>TRBV6-1
CASVRGGLNTEAFF
>TRBV6-1
CASSEAGGGEQYF
>TRBV25-1
CASSDGGIPGRTEAFF
>TRBV5-6
CASGKFLMALGANVLTF
>TRBV19
CASSIGLGQGQETQYF
>TRBV9
CASSVVEGLNTEAFF
>TRBV6-5
CASRLNTGELFF
>TRBV6-5
CASSLRGAADTQYF
>TRBV19
CASSKGLAGAVLSSDTQYF
>TRBV11-2
CASSLASTSVGNTIYF
>TRBV2
CASSVTTVTEAFF
>TRBV29-1
CSVQGLTLNTEAFF